The entry below describes one T cell receptor beta chain. Which antigen it targets is not known. Base-call qualities are not available, and no considerably larger clone is one nucleotide away. Whole blood was collected in K2EDTA tubes by collaborating institutions according to the institutions' own protocols. For TCRbeta analysis, collaborators shipped samples in one of three forms: frozen whole blood, isolated PBMCs, or DNA extracted from either of those sample types. The immunoSEQ Assay, a bias-controlled multiplex PCR, was used to amplify TCRbeta CDR3 regions from genomic DNA. Under the source paper's analysis protocol: The number of nucleated cells in each sample was estimated from the amplification of reference gene primers within the assay. To quantify the absolute abundance of each unique TCRbeta CDR3 rearrangement, sequence reads were collapsed and filtered. For each sample, productive Simpson clonality was calculated by taking the square root of Simpson's diversity index across productive rearrangements. The source is immuneACCESS, and TCRdb retained only in-frame sequences with V and J called. Part of the clones is not carried over; for the studies checked, unresolved V genes explain less than half of this, and the remainder is unexplained. V, J and clone size are those of that table, while D and trimming were read from the DNA. The sample table holds 150,000 to 200,000 clones, of which more than 80% were seen once. Approximately 3% of the sample comes from the top ten.

This record comes from a study of blood T cell repertoires in COVID-19 (dated by TCRdb to about 2020). Some background on the complete study: Samples covering the acute and convalescent phases of COVID-19 were provided by collaborators in the United States, Italy and Spain. The prospective study material was composed of cDNA or gDNA derived from T cells, B-cell-depleted T cells, or PBMCs. Deeply sampled blood TCRbeta repertoires from subjects exposed to, actively infected with, or recovered from COVID-19 were included in the dataset. A freely available public database, intended as a resource for researchers studying the immune response to SARS-CoV-2, is where the repertoires were released. Samples came from the ongoing ImmuneRACE study (first 160 participants) plus 1,254 subjects from 6 global collaborators. Nearly every sample came with metadata listing a de-identified subject ID, COVID-19 status, age in years and sex. Where available, HLA class I and class II types were taken from metadata supplied by the sample provider and were not determined by assay-based typing. Results and caveats for the whole study, not just this receptor: How much clinical and demographic metadata was included differed by source and by participant, and the metadata was provided uncurated.

Clipping removes 2 bases from V and 6 bases from J, with 1 as the unmatched junction base count. CDR3 length: 14 amino acids, cysteine to phenylalanine. Of all the DNA, just the CDR3 is kept, 42 bases in frame from base 1. The germline V gene supplies CDR1 MDHEN and CDR2 SYDVKM. Sequencing was carried out using peripheral blood. This chain joins TRBV28 to TRBJ1-6, with 7 middle bases fitting TRBD1. The sequence derives from a man aged 60 to 75 with acute or convalescent COVID-19. The DNA reads as follows: TGTGCCAGCAGTTTAAACAGGGGTAATTCACCCCTCCACTTT. Its protein is CASSLNRGNSPLHF. Where the CDR3 stops, the reference TRBV28 and TRBJ1-6 genes take over; the full variable domain is DVKVTQSSRYLVKRTGEKVFLECVQDMDHENMFWYRQDPGLGLRLIYFSYDVKMKEKGDIPEGYSVSREKKERFSLILESASTNQTSMYLCASSLNRGNSPLHFGNGTRLTVT.